A selection of T cell receptor beta chains follows, all from one sample in a study of OX40 agonist ivuxolimab in advanced cancers. Generated by immunoSEQ multiplex PCR, the TCRdb table keeps only in-frame clones and is missing some. The data hold more than 13,000 clones, with about 80% observed a single time. The material was CD4+ or CD8+ T cells sorted from blood, obtained in a trial of the OX40 agonist ivuxolimab. These receptors originate from an adult with an advanced solid tumor such as melanoma, head and neck, liver or kidney cancer. CDR3s include the opening cysteine and the closing phenylalanine or tryptophan. Fields, in order: CDR3 protein, CDR3 DNA, V gene, clone size, D gene, J gene. The D gene is left open where the match is weak. A row's size may be missing; if present it is once, few, many or a size class.

CDR3aa: CASSQSPALTNYGYTF; CDR3nt: TGCGCCAGCAGCCAATCGCCAGCCCTAACTAACTATGGCTACACCTTC; v_gene: TRBV4-1; abundance: -; d_gene: -; j_gene: TRBJ1-2
CDR3aa: CASSLGGGALRGYTF; CDR3nt: TGTGCCAGCAGCTTAGGCGGGGGTGCCCTAAGGGGCTACACCTTC; v_gene: TRBV13; abundance: -; d_gene: -; j_gene: TRBJ1-2
CDR3aa: CSGLGQGPDYQETQYF; CDR3nt: TGCAGCGGGTTGGGACAGGGACCGGATTACCAAGAGACCCAGTACTTC; v_gene: TRBV29-1; abundance: few; d_gene: TRBD1; j_gene: TRBJ2-5
CDR3aa: CSVDRGLTGELFF; CDR3nt: TGCAGCGTTGACAGGGGACTGACCGGGGAGCTGTTTTTT; v_gene: TRBV29-1; abundance: -; d_gene: -; j_gene: TRBJ2-2
CDR3aa: CASRGGGFGYTF; CDR3nt: TGTGCCAGCAGAGGGGGCGGGTTTGGCTACACCTTC; v_gene: TRBV27; abundance: -; d_gene: TRBD1; j_gene: TRBJ1-2
CDR3aa: CASSSQGARNGYTF; CDR3nt: TGTGCCAGCAGCTCCCAGGGGGCGCGGAATGGCTACACCTTC; v_gene: TRBV11-3; abundance: -; d_gene: TRBD1; j_gene: TRBJ1-2
CDR3aa: CASSRVTGDGAPTYEQYF; CDR3nt: TGTGCCAGCAGCCGAGTGACAGGGGACGGGGCGCCAACCTACGAGCAGTACTTC; v_gene: TRBV7-2; abundance: -; d_gene: TRBD1; j_gene: TRBJ2-7
CDR3aa: CASSDRPSIYGYTF; CDR3nt: TGTGCCAGCAGCGACAGGCCTAGCATTTATGGCTACACCTTC; v_gene: TRBV6-6; abundance: -; d_gene: -; j_gene: TRBJ1-2
CDR3aa: CASSSLYSLGELFF; CDR3nt: TGTGCCAGCAGCTCGCTGTACAGCCTCGGGGAACTGTTTTTT; v_gene: TRBV5-8; abundance: -; d_gene: -; j_gene: TRBJ1-4
CDR3aa: CASSQSPIRGQETQYF; CDR3nt: TGTGCCAGCAGCCAATCCCCTATACGGGGCCAAGAGACCCAGTACTTC; v_gene: TRBV7-6; abundance: -; d_gene: -; j_gene: TRBJ2-5
CDR3aa: CASRNAWGQGNGYTF; CDR3nt: TGTGCCAGTAGGAATGCCTGGGGACAGGGGAATGGCTACACCTTC; v_gene: TRBV19; abundance: -; d_gene: TRBD1; j_gene: TRBJ1-2
CDR3aa: CATSRDEGEDTEAFF; CDR3nt: TGTGCCACCAGCAGAGATGAGGGGGAAGACACTGAAGCTTTCTTT; v_gene: TRBV15; abundance: -; d_gene: -; j_gene: TRBJ1-1
CDR3aa: CASSLGGSGEQFF; CDR3nt: TGTGCCAGCAGCTTAGGGGGGTCAGGTGAGCAGTTCTTC; v_gene: TRBV7-2; abundance: -; d_gene: -; j_gene: TRBJ2-1
CDR3aa: CAISEPHQTDDYEQYF; CDR3nt: TGTGCCATCAGTGAGCCTCACCAGACAGACGACTACGAGCAGTACTTC; v_gene: TRBV10-3; abundance: -; d_gene: -; j_gene: TRBJ2-7
CDR3aa: CASSHPAAGVNEQYF; CDR3nt: TGTGCCAGCAGTCATCCCGCGGCAGGGGTCAACGAGCAGTACTTC; v_gene: TRBV27; abundance: -; d_gene: -; j_gene: TRBJ2-7
CDR3aa: CASSESRGLEETQYF; CDR3nt: TGTGCCAGCAGCGAGAGCAGGGGGTTGGAGGAGACCCAGTACTTC; v_gene: TRBV2; abundance: -; d_gene: TRBD1; j_gene: TRBJ2-5
CDR3aa: CASSEMVPEQYF; CDR3nt: TGTGCCAGCAGTGAAATGGTGCCCGAGCAGTACTTC; v_gene: TRBV2; abundance: -; d_gene: -; j_gene: TRBJ2-7
CDR3aa: CASSRTGWGAGYTEAFF; CDR3nt: TGTGCCAGCAGCCGAACAGGGTGGGGCGCCGGGTACACTGAAGCTTTCTTT; v_gene: TRBV7-8; abundance: -; d_gene: -; j_gene: TRBJ1-1